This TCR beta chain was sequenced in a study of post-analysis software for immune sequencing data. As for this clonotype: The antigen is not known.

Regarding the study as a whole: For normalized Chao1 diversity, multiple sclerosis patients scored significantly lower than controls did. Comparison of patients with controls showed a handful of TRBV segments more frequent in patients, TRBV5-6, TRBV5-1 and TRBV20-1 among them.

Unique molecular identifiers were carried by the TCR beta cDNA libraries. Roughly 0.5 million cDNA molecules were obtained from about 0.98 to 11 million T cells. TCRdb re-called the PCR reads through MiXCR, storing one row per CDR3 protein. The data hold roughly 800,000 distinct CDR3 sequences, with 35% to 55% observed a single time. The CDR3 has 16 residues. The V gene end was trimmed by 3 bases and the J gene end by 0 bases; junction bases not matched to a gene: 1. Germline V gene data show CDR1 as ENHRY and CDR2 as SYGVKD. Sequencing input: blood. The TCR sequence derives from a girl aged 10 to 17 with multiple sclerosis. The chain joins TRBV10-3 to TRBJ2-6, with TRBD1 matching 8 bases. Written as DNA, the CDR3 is TGTGCCATCAGTGATGGACAGGGCTCTGGGGCCAACGTCCTGACTTTC. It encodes CAISDGQGSGANVLTF.